This is a list of T cell receptor beta chains from one sample in a study of neurological immune-mediated disorders. In TCRdb, the 5' RACE reads were re-called with MiXCR into one record per CDR3 protein. The data hold roughly 36,000 distinct CDR3 sequences, with roughly an eighth observed a single time. Sequencing used PBMCs. Every receptor here comes from a woman aged 50 to 60 with HTLV-1-associated myelopathy (HAM/TSP). Each CDR3 is given with its conserved first and last residue. A D gene is named only where the DNA matches it firmly. Clone size appears in some rows only: once, few, many, or a class for an expanded clone.

d_call	clone_size	v_call	cdr3_length	j_call	cdr3_nt	cdr3_aa
-	many	TRBV3-1	14	TRBJ1-5	TGTGCCAGCAGCCATGGGGGGAGCAATCAGCCCCAGCATTTT	CASSHGGSNQPQHF
-	many	TRBV25-1	13	TRBJ1-4	TGTGCCAGCATCCCAGGGGTTAATGAAAAACTGTTTTTT	CASIPGVNEKLFF
-	many	TRBV20-1	16	TRBJ2-3	TGCAGTGCTAGTATGCGGGGTGGCGGAAGGACAGATACGCAGTATTTT	CSASMRGGGRTDTQYF
TRBD2	many	TRBV5-1	14	TRBJ2-7	TGCGCCAGCAGCTGGGCCGGGACTAGAGGCGAGCAGTACTTC	CASSWAGTRGEQYF
-	many	TRBV4-3	15	TRBJ2-7	TGCGCCAGCAGCCAAGGGTCCGCTAGCTCAAACGAGCAGTACTTC	CASSQGSASSNEQYF
-	many	TRBV27	14	TRBJ2-7	TGTGCCAGCAGTTTAGGGTCCTCCTCCTACGAGCAGTACTTC	CASSLGSSSYEQYF
TRBD1	many	TRBV27	14	TRBJ1-6	TGTGCCAGCAGTTTAGGACAGGGGGGCTCACCCCTCCACTTT	CASSLGQGGSPLHF
TRBD1	many	TRBV18	15	TRBJ1-4	TGTGCCAGTTTCCGGGCCCGGGACAGGCTTGAAAAACTGTTTTTT	CASFRARDRLEKLFF
-	-	TRBV5-1	15	TRBJ2-2	TGCGCCAGCAGCCTCTACCGGGACCCGGCAGGGGAGCTGTTTTTT	CASSLYRDPAGELFF
-	many	TRBV5-1	14	TRBJ1-2	TGCGCCAGCAATCGGGATGAGGGCGACTATGGCTACACCTTC	CASNRDEGDYGYTF
TRBD1	many	TRBV12-3/TRBV12-4	14	TRBJ1-6	TGTGCCAGCAGCCAGGGGGCGTCTAGTTCACCCCTCCACTTT	CASSQGASSSPLHF
-	many	TRBV6-1	14	TRBJ1-1	TGTGCCAGCAGTGAAGCGAGGGGGAACACTGAAGCTTTCTTT	CASSEARGNTEAFF
TRBD1	many	TRBV7-2	16	TRBJ2-3	TGTGCCAGCAGCTTAGGGACAGGCCTTAGCACAGATACGCAGTATTTT	CASSLGTGLSTDTQYF
-	many	TRBV10-3	15	TRBJ2-3	TGTGCCATCAGTGAGTCACAGGGTTGGTCAGATACGCAGTATTTT	CAISESQGWSDTQYF
-	many	TRBV7-8	15	TRBJ2-2	TGTGCCAGCATCTATACGAGATTGAACACCGGGGAGCTGTTTTTT	CASIYTRLNTGELFF
-	many	TRBV28	13	TRBJ1-5	TGTGCCTGCCTTGGGCAGGGCCATCAGCCCCAGCATTTT	CACLGQGHQPQHF
-	many	TRBV7-2	13	TRBJ1-1	TGTGCCAGCAGCCCGGGAGTTAGCATTGCAGCTTTCTTT	CASSPGVSIAAFF
-	-	TRBV12-3/TRBV12-4	10	TRBJ2-3	TGTGCCAGCAGACGAGATACGCAGTATTTT	CASRRDTQYF
TRBD1	many	TRBV6-2/TRBV6-3	14	TRBJ1-6	TGTGCCAGCAGTTACCAGGGGGATAGCTCACCCCTCCACTTT	CASSYQGDSSPLHF
TRBD2	many	TRBV11-2	17	TRBJ2-2	TGTGCCAGCAGCTTAGATCAGGAGCGGGGGGTCACCGGGGAGCTGTTTTTT	CASSLDQERGVTGELFF
-	many	TRBV5-6	15	TRBJ1-2	TGTGCCAGCAGCTTGGCCCGTGGGACTGGGGCTGGCTACACCTTC	CASSLARGTGAGYTF
TRBD1	many	TRBV12-3/TRBV12-4	15	TRBJ1-5	TGTGCCAGCAGTTCCGGACAGGGTTGGAACCAGCCCCAGCATTTT	CASSSGQGWNQPQHF
TRBD1	many	TRBV5-1	13	TRBJ2-7	TGCGCCAGCAGCTTGAAACCGGGACAGGGTATCTACTTC	CASSLKPGQGIYF
-	-	TRBV3-1	15	TRBJ2-5	TGTGCCAGCAGCCAATTTGGGCAGGACCAAGAGACCCAGTACTTC	CASSQFGQDQETQYF
-	many	TRBV4-3	13	TRBJ2-7	TGCGCCAGCAGCCAAGATTTGCGATACGAGCAGTACTTC	CASSQDLRYEQYF
-	many	TRBV9	15	TRBJ2-5	TGTGCCAGCAGCGTAGGCCAGATGTACCAAGAGACCCAGTACTTC	CASSVGQMYQETQYF
-	-	TRBV18	16	TRBJ2-2	TGTGCCAGCTCACCACAGATGAGGCCAGGGACCGGGGAGCTGTTTTTT	CASSPQMRPGTGELFF
-	many	TRBV7-2	12	TRBJ2-5	TGTGCCAGCAGCGTATCCGATGAGACCCAGTACTTC	CASSVSDETQYF
-	-	TRBV5-4	13	TRBJ2-7	TGTGCCAGCAGCTCAGAAAACTCCTACGAGCAGTACTTC	CASSSENSYEQYF
-	many	TRBV28	16	TRBJ2-5	TGTGCCAGCAGTTTAGAGCCGGGGGCGGACCAAGAGACCCAGTACTTC	CASSLEPGADQETQYF
-	many	TRBV12-3/TRBV12-4	12	TRBJ1-1	TGTGCCAGCACCCCCCAGCAGACTGAAGCTTTCTTT	CASTPQQTEAFF
TRBD1	-	TRBV11-3	15	TRBJ2-3	TGTGCCAGCAGCCCCGGACAGGGGAATACGGATACGCAGTATTTT	CASSPGQGNTDTQYF
TRBD1	-	TRBV6-5	16	TRBJ1-3	TGTGCCAGCATGGTAACAGGGGCGTTCCGTGGAAACACCATATTTTTT	CASMVTGAFRGNTIFF
TRBD1	many	TRBV7-8	14	TRBJ1-1	TGTGCCAGCAGCCTCCTGGACAGGGGAGCTGAAGCTTTCTTT	CASSLLDRGAEAFF
-	many	TRBV5-6	14	TRBJ2-7	TGTGCCAGCTGCCTACAGGGTTACTCCTACGAGCAGTACTTC	CASCLQGYSYEQYF
-	many	TRBV20-1	14	TRBJ1-4	TGCAGTGCTGTAGATGGTGCAACTAATGAAAAACTGTTTTTT	CSAVDGATNEKLFF
TRBD2	many	TRBV6-1	16	TRBJ2-2	TGTGCCAGCAGTCTGACTAGCGGGATGAACACCGGGGAGCTGTTTTTT	CASSLTSGMNTGELFF
-	many	TRBV20-1	13	TRBJ2-3	TGCAGTGCTAGCGGACTGGGAACAGATACGCAGTATTTT	CSASGLGTDTQYF
-	few	TRBV5-6	16	TRBJ2-2	TGTGCCAGCAGCTGGGGTGGGGATACTGGAACCGGGGAGCTGTTTTTT	CASSWGGDTGTGELFF
-	many	TRBV7-2	12	TRBJ2-3	TGTGCCAGCAGCTCTGCCGAAGATACGCAGTATTTT	CASSSAEDTQYF
TRBD1	many	TRBV11-1	14	TRBJ2-4	TGTGCCAGCAGCCTGGGACAGGGGTTGCACATTCAGTACTTC	CASSLGQGLHIQYF
-	-	TRBV20-1	13	TRBJ2-7	TGCAGTGCTAGTCGACCGGACTCCTACGAGCAGTACTTC	CSASRPDSYEQYF
-	-	TRBV29-1	13	TRBJ1-3	TGCAGCGTGTCGAGGAGTTCTGGAAACACCATATATTTT	CSVSRSSGNTIYF
-	many	TRBV4-3	16	TRBJ1-2	TGCGCCAGCAGCCAAGATTGGGGGAAGGGGCACTATGGCTACACCTTC	CASSQDWGKGHYGYTF
TRBD1	many	TRBV27	16	TRBJ2-6	TGTGCCAGCAAGACAGGGGGATTCTCTGGGGCCAACGTCCTGACTTTC	CASKTGGFSGANVLTF
-	many	TRBV5-6	12	TRBJ2-1	TGTGCCAGCAGCTTGAGGGTAAATGAGCAGTTCTTC	CASSLRVNEQFF
TRBD2	-	TRBV20-1	15	TRBJ2-3	TGCAGTGCTAGAGATCCGGGGGGATACACAGATACGCAGTATTTT	CSARDPGGYTDTQYF
TRBD2	-	TRBV20-1	15	TRBJ2-1	TGCAGTGCTAGAGGGCGGGGGAGCTCCTACAATGAGCAGTTCTTC	CSARGRGSSYNEQFF
-	many	TRBV14	13	TRBJ2-1	TGTGCCAGCAGCCAAGGCAGGCACAATGAGCAGTTCTTC	CASSQGRHNEQFF
-	many	TRBV4-2	13	TRBJ2-3	TGTGCCAGCAGCCAAGATAATGTAGATACGCAGTATTTT	CASSQDNVDTQYF
-	many	TRBV5-1	14	TRBJ2-1	TGCGCCAGCAGCTTGGGGGACGGCTACAATGAGCAGTTCTTC	CASSLGDGYNEQFF
-	many	TRBV20-1	13	TRBJ2-1	TGCAGTGCCCGAGGGGCCGTCGACAATGAGCAGTTCTTC	CSARGAVDNEQFF
TRBD2	many	TRBV19	15	TRBJ2-1	TGTGCCAGTTCCCCACTAGCGGGAGGCGTAAATGAGCAGTTCTTC	CASSPLAGGVNEQFF
TRBD2	many	TRBV11-2	16	TRBJ2-1	TGTGCCAGCAGCACGAGACTAGCGGGGTCAAATCGGGAGCAGTTCTTC	CASSTRLAGSNREQFF
-	many	TRBV7-9	12	TRBJ2-7	TGTGCCAGCAGCCCGCTTGTAGGCGAGCAGTACTTC	CASSPLVGEQYF
-	many	TRBV6-2/TRBV6-3	13	TRBJ2-1	TGTGCCAGCAGTTACATCTGGGGGAATGAGCAGTTCTTC	CASSYIWGNEQFF
-	many	TRBV12-3/TRBV12-4	13	TRBJ2-3	TGTGCCAGCAGTTTAGCGCCCACAGATACGCAGTATTTT	CASSLAPTDTQYF
-	many	TRBV27	13	TRBJ1-6	TGTGCCAGCAGTTTCCGAATTGGTTCACCCCTCCACTTT	CASSFRIGSPLHF
-	many	TRBV28	13	TRBJ1-6	TGTGCCAGCAGAACAGGAACCGAATCACCCCTCCACTTT	CASRTGTESPLHF
-	-	TRBV9	17	TRBJ2-5	TGTGCCAGCAGCGTAAGGCGGGGTGTCCCCTTGACAGAGACCCAGTACTTC	CASSVRRGVPLTETQYF